Included here is one T cell receptor (beta chain) sequence, with context. Its antigen is not yet known. There are no base qualities to consult, and no much larger clone falls within one base. The CDR3, from cysteine to phenylalanine, totals 16 residues. CDR3 DNA only is kept here, 48 bases in frame from base 1. Germline trimming: 6 bases from V, 6 bases from J; junction bases outside gene matches: 10. According to the germline V gene (reference sequence), CDR1 reads LNHDA and CDR2 reads SQIVND. The CDR3 regions of human TCRbeta chains were analyzed by immunosequencing. The published analysis was carried out like this. Repertoire TCRs were matched against a reference library of SARS-CoV-2-specific TCRs generated with the MIRA antigen-specificity platform. Breadth meant the fraction of unique TCRs that were SARS-CoV-2-associated, whereas depth meant the fraction of total T cells that were SARS-CoV-2-associated. Using the MIRA data, each spike-specific TCR was assigned both to the spike region to which the TCR was reactive and to a CD4 or CD8 class. Log10-transformed breadth and depth values were compared by one-way ANOVA with Sidak's multiple comparisons tests. What TCRdb holds here is the immuneACCESS table cut down to in-frame rearrangements. Part of the clones is not present; checked against another copy, under half of the missing clones reflect an unresolved V gene, and the others are unexplained. V and J calls plus clone size are reproduced from that table; the DNA served to infer D and trimming. Counted in this sample were 50,000 to 55,000 clones; roughly 86% of them appeared once. The ten largest clones represent roughly 2.5% of the sample.

This specimen comes from a study of T cell responses to AZD1222 COVID-19 vaccine (dated by TCRdb to the early 2020s). Study-level background: TCR sequencing covered over 230 trial participants: nearly 210 given two doses of AZD1222 and 26 given two doses of MenACWY control vaccine. Trial participants were enrolled by age into 18-55, 56-69 and 70-plus year subgroups, with roughly 150, 30 and 60 TCR-sequenced participants respectively. General conclusions and limits of the study: The vaccine-associated CD4 TCRs covered the entire spike protein, and the dominant responses fell in regions 160-218 and 743-854. Most participants were white British and females outnumbered males, and the authors suggested that clonal diversity may have been underestimated. Nearly half of unique spike-specific TCRs reportedly recognized epitopes outside regions mutated in the B.1.351 and B.1.1.7 variants. Conclusions about previously exposed vaccinees were limited because only six AZD1222 recipients were SARS-CoV-2 seropositive at baseline. In the small 56-69-year group, the increase in depth fell short of significance, most likely because of low power. No day 14 peak-response samples were available, so repertoires were characterized only after the peak T cell response. After two AZD1222 doses, both the breadth and the depth of spike-specific TCRs were significantly higher than at day 0 and than in MenACWY recipients.

The sample's time point, from its label and the paper: about 28 days (+/-7) after the second vaccine dose. AZD1222 recipients whose second dose came at about 4 weeks and those whose second dose came at about 12 weeks were combined into one group, since spike-specific TCR depth and breadth did not differ between the two schedules. Vaccinee samples were obtained from the UK trials COV001 and COV002, which included a single-blind randomized controlled phase 2/3 trial of AZD1222 (ChAdOx1 nCoV-19) in healthy adults. For TCRbeta chain sequencing, PBMC samples from trial participants were taken at day 0 and at day 28 after the second dose.

Sequenced here: peripheral blood, sampled 28 days after the second AZD1222 dose. In this chain, TRBV19 is recombined with TRBJ2-3; TRBD2 agrees with 12 junctional bases. This clonotype was sampled from an adult who received the AZD1222 COVID-19 vaccine. Read as DNA, the sequence is TGTGCCAGTAGACGACTAGCGGGAGTAGGAGAGGATACGCAGTATTTT. Translated, this gives CASRRLAGVGEDTQYF.